Listed below are T cell receptor beta chains from one sample, sequenced in a study of blood T cells in healthy people across ages. MiXCR, run by TCRdb on the 5' RACE reads, gives a single entry per CDR3 protein. The sample holds 750,000 to 950,000 distinct CDR3 sequences; around 29% are singletons and the top ten take roughly 10%. The same sample was also studied in work on T cells of mothers and their children.

The sample comprised blood. These TCRs come from a woman in her forties in good health. Both conserved end residues are part of each CDR3. D genes are given only for firm matches. Some rows mark clone size as missing; the rest say once, few, many or name a class of expanded clone.

V: TRBV18; D: NA; J: TRBJ1-4; size: few; CDR3: CASSPPRANNEKLFF; DNA: TGTGCCAGCTCACCCCCCAGGGCGAATAATGAAAAACTGTTTTTT
V: TRBV9; D: NA; J: TRBJ1-3; size: once; CDR3: CASSIRPYGNTIYF; DNA: TGTGCCAGCAGCATTCGGCCCTATGGAAACACCATATATTTT
V: TRBV20-1; D: TRBD2; J: TRBJ2-1; size: many; CDR3: CSATGTSGFNEQFF; DNA: TGCAGTGCTACGGGGACTAGCGGGTTCAATGAGCAGTTCTTC
V: TRBV29-1; D: NA; J: TRBJ2-6; size: NA; CDR3: CSVLSSGANVLTF; DNA: TGTAGCGTCTTGAGCTCTGGGGCCAACGTCCTGACTTTC
V: TRBV12-3/TRBV12-4; D: NA; J: TRBJ2-1; size: NA; CDR3: CASSLATVGQFF; DNA: TGTGCCAGCAGTCTCGCTACAGTGGGGCAGTTCTTC
V: TRBV20-1; D: TRBD1; J: TRBJ1-1; size: NA; CDR3: CSAKAGGVTEAFF; DNA: TGCAGTGCTAAGGCAGGGGGGGTCACTGAAGCTTTCTTT
V: TRBV7-9; D: TRBD2; J: TRBJ2-7; size: NA; CDR3: CASSPMRGNYYEQYF; DNA: TGTGCCAGCAGCCCGATGCGGGGGAACTACTACGAGCAGTACTTC
V: TRBV5-1; D: NA; J: TRBJ2-5; size: NA; CDR3: CASSTSLGRETQYF; DNA: TGCGCCAGCAGCACCTCACTAGGTCGAGAGACCCAGTACTTC
V: TRBV28; D: TRBD2; J: TRBJ2-3; size: NA; CDR3: CASSPTGTSGGFTDTQYF; DNA: TGTGCCAGCAGCCCCACTGGGACTAGCGGGGGATTCACAGATACGCAGTATTTT
V: TRBV10-3; D: NA; J: TRBJ1-2; size: many; CDR3: CAISESGVGYTF; DNA: TGTGCCATCAGTGAATCGGGGGTTGGCTACACCTTC
V: TRBV28; D: TRBD1; J: TRBJ1-1; size: NA; CDR3: CASSRLTGVIEAFF; DNA: TGTGCCAGCAGTCGGCTGACAGGGGTAATTGAAGCTTTCTTT
V: TRBV7-9; D: NA; J: TRBJ1-5; size: few; CDR3: CASSPDTVNQPQHF; DNA: TGTGCCAGCAGCCCAGACACGGTCAATCAGCCCCAGCATTTT
V: TRBV9; D: NA; J: TRBJ1-1; size: few; CDR3: CASSFSTGSSTEAFF; DNA: TGTGCCAGCAGCTTTAGCACAGGGTCGAGCACTGAAGCTTTCTTT
V: TRBV5-1; D: TRBD1; J: TRBJ1-2; size: NA; CDR3: CASSSGDRGSGYTF; DNA: TGCGCCAGCAGCTCGGGAGACAGGGGATCAGGCTACACCTTC
V: TRBV13; D: NA; J: TRBJ2-7; size: few; CDR3: CASSSPQVSYEQYF; DNA: TGTGCCAGCAGCTCGCCACAGGTTTCCTACGAGCAGTACTTC
V: TRBV4-3; D: NA; J: TRBJ1-2; size: many; CDR3: CASSQVGAGNYGYTF; DNA: TGCGCCAGCAGCCAAGTTGGTGCAGGAAACTATGGCTACACCTTC
V: TRBV7-3; D: TRBD2; J: TRBJ2-1; size: few; CDR3: CASSPGGPGNEQFF; DNA: TGTGCCAGCAGCCCGGGGGGGCCCGGGAATGAGCAGTTCTTC
V: TRBV27; D: TRBD1; J: TRBJ2-1; size: NA; CDR3: CASSPTTGETQFF; DNA: TGTGCCAGCAGTCCCACGACAGGGGAGACCCAGTTCTTC
V: TRBV5-5; D: NA; J: TRBJ1-2; size: NA; CDR3: CASSLDYKDYGYTF; DNA: TGTGCCAGCAGCTTGGACTACAAAGACTATGGCTACACCTTC
V: TRBV27; D: NA; J: TRBJ2-3; size: few; CDR3: CASSMPPTDTQYF; DNA: TGTGCCAGCAGTATGCCCCCAACAGATACGCAGTATTTT
V: TRBV7-2; D: NA; J: TRBJ2-3; size: few; CDR3: CASSLAPRGAADTQYF; DNA: TGTGCCAGCAGCTTAGCGCCTAGGGGTGCGGCAGATACGCAGTATTTT
V: TRBV5-1; D: NA; J: TRBJ2-1; size: many; CDR3: CASSLVVPPEQFF; DNA: TGCGCCAGCAGCTTGGTAGTCCCCCCCGAGCAGTTCTTC
V: TRBV20-1; D: TRBD1; J: TRBJ1-5; size: few; CDR3: CSARAGGQLNQPQHF; DNA: TGCAGTGCTAGGGCAGGGGGACAGCTAAATCAGCCCCAGCATTTT
V: TRBV3-1; D: TRBD2; J: TRBJ2-1; size: NA; CDR3: CASSQDAGVLDEQFF; DNA: TGTGCCAGCAGCCAAGATGCGGGGGTCCTCGATGAGCAGTTCTTC
V: TRBV19; D: NA; J: TRBJ2-1; size: NA; CDR3: CASNSLAEGNALYNEQFF; DNA: TGTGCCAGTAACTCCCTCGCGGAGGGTAACGCCCTTTACAATGAGCAGTTCTTC
V: TRBV6-6; D: NA; J: TRBJ2-7; size: NA; CDR3: CASSSPFAPSSYNEQYF; DNA: TGTGCCAGCAGTTCCCCCTTCGCGCCTAGCTCCTACAATGAGCAGTACTTC
V: TRBV20-1; D: NA; J: TRBJ1-1; size: NA; CDR3: CSARDSGGAEAFF; DNA: TGCAGTGCTAGAGACAGCGGGGGGGCTGAAGCTTTCTTT
V: TRBV27; D: TRBD1; J: TRBJ1-1; size: NA; CDR3: CASTRQGQNTEAFF; DNA: TGTGCCAGCACCCGACAGGGGCAGAACACTGAAGCTTTCTTT
V: TRBV29-1; D: NA; J: TRBJ2-3; size: NA; CDR3: CSVLRGGTDTQYF; DNA: TGCAGCGTTCTTAGGGGGGGCACAGATACGCAGTATTTT
V: TRBV7-9; D: TRBD2; J: TRBJ2-2; size: many; CDR3: CASRPGLADTGELFF; DNA: TGTGCCAGCAGACCGGGACTAGCGGACACCGGGGAGCTGTTTTTT
V: TRBV12-3/TRBV12-4; D: NA; J: TRBJ2-3; size: NA; CDR3: CASSFLHFTDTQYF; DNA: TGTGCCAGCAGTTTCTTGCATTTCACAGATACGCAGTATTTT
V: TRBV7-9; D: TRBD1; J: TRBJ2-7; size: NA; CDR3: CASSWTGSFVEQYF; DNA: TGTGCCAGCAGTTGGACAGGGTCGTTTGTCGAGCAGTACTTC
V: TRBV12-3/TRBV12-4; D: NA; J: TRBJ2-3; size: NA; CDR3: CASRLSGSETTDTQYF; DNA: TGTGCCAGCAGACTCTCAGGGAGCGAGACTACAGATACGCAGTATTTT
V: TRBV7-3; D: NA; J: TRBJ2-1; size: many; CDR3: CASSYLDGSSYNEQFF; DNA: TGTGCCAGCAGCTATTTAGACGGTAGCTCCTACAATGAGCAGTTCTTC
V: TRBV20-1; D: NA; J: TRBJ2-7; size: once; CDR3: CSASTPLSLSSYEQYF; DNA: TGCAGTGCTAGCACACCCCTTTCTTTAAGCTCCTACGAGCAGTACTTC
V: TRBV6-9; D: NA; J: TRBJ2-3; size: few; CDR3: CASSYSERGHTDTQYF; DNA: TGTGCCAGCAGTTATTCAGAGCGGGGACACACAGATACGCAGTATTTT
V: TRBV5-1; D: TRBD1; J: TRBJ1-3; size: NA; CDR3: CASSISGTDSGNTIYF; DNA: TGCGCCAGCAGCATATCCGGGACAGACTCTGGAAACACCATATATTTT
V: TRBV20-1; D: TRBD2; J: TRBJ2-1; size: NA; CDR3: CSARKEGTSGYNEQFF; DNA: TGCAGTGCTAGAAAGGAAGGGACTAGCGGATACAATGAGCAGTTCTTC
V: TRBV11-2; D: TRBD2; J: TRBJ2-5; size: NA; CDR3: CASSLLAGAEETQYF; DNA: TGTGCCAGCAGCTTACTAGCGGGGGCGGAAGAGACCCAGTACTTC
V: TRBV25-1; D: TRBD1; J: TRBJ1-2; size: NA; CDR3: CASPETGDYGYTF; DNA: TGTGCCAGCCCTGAAACAGGGGACTATGGCTACACCTTC
V: TRBV11-2; D: TRBD1; J: TRBJ1-2; size: NA; CDR3: CASSLFGTGDDGYTF; DNA: TGTGCCAGCAGCTTGTTCGGGACAGGGGATGATGGCTACACCTTC
V: TRBV24-1; D: NA; J: TRBJ1-2; size: few; CDR3: CATSDQGNGGYTF; DNA: TGTGCCACCAGTGACCAGGGGAACGGCGGCTACACCTTC
V: TRBV4-1; D: NA; J: TRBJ1-5; size: NA; CDR3: CASSQDGGLGNQPQHF; DNA: TGCGCCAGCAGCCAAGACGGGGGCTTGGGGAATCAGCCCCAGCATTTT
V: TRBV7-2; D: NA; J: TRBJ2-3; size: NA; CDR3: CASSSSRQARDTQYF; DNA: TGTGCCAGCAGCTCGAGTCGACAGGCCCGCGATACGCAGTATTTT
V: TRBV18; D: TRBD1; J: TRBJ1-2; size: NA; CDR3: CASSPIDGDRPYGCTF; DNA: TGTGCCAGCTCACCAATCGACGGGGACAGGCCCTATGGCTGCACCTTC
V: TRBV12-3/TRBV12-4; D: NA; J: TRBJ2-3; size: many; CDR3: CASRETDTQYF; DNA: TGTGCCAGCAGGGAAACAGATACGCAGTATTTT
V: TRBV2; D: TRBD2; J: TRBJ2-4; size: NA; CDR3: CASSEGAGIGKNIQYF; DNA: TGTGCCAGCAGTGAGGGAGCGGGGATCGGGAAAAACATTCAGTACTTC
V: TRBV18; D: TRBD1; J: TRBJ1-2; size: few; CDR3: CASSPQGQTGGYTF; DNA: TGTGCCAGCTCACCACAGGGACAGACGGGGGGCTACACCTTC
V: TRBV7-2; D: TRBD1; J: TRBJ2-1; size: few; CDR3: CASSSPLPGTGYNEQFF; DNA: TGTGCCAGCAGCTCCCCCCTGCCCGGGACAGGGTACAATGAGCAGTTCTTC